This T cell receptor beta chain was recorded in a study of blood T cells in healthy people across ages. Findings of the study overall: TCR beta diversity, measured per million T cells, fell in a roughly linear way with age.

The CDR3 length is 15 residues. V lost 1 base, J lost 6 bases, and 10 bases lay in between. Then a second PCR, running roughly 7 to 11 cycles, was carried out with a sample-barcoded 5' primer and a J-beta primer mix. MiXCR, run by TCRdb on the 5' RACE reads, gives a single entry per CDR3 protein. The sample holds roughly 1,800,000 distinct CDR3 sequences, about 50% seen once. About this clonotype itself: Its target is not known.

This TCR was sampled from a middle-aged woman in good health. Sequencing was carried out using blood. The V call is TRBV12-3 or TRBV12-4, the J call TRBJ1-6; D ambiguous. CDR3 coding DNA: TGTGCCAGCAGTTTAGTCCCAGGAGCTAATTCACCCCTCCACTTT. Translation: CASSLVPGANSPLHF.